This T cell receptor beta chain stems from a study of cytomegalovirus exposure and HLA in healthy donors. For the study at large: The Caucasian-associated ancestry cluster contained 81% of the approximately 400 genotyped donors. Whole-study findings and limits: An Asian-associated ancestry cluster reportedly showed fewer N-insertions than the approximately 670-donor mean in a later analysis. A later analysis reported that several of the most significant clusters appeared to be linked to common viral pathogens, among them Epstein-Barr virus. Reported findings show TCR beta sequences accurately forecast HLA-A and HLA-B alleles in most subjects.

CDR3 length: 19 residues. Germline V gives CDR1 SGHNT, CDR2 YYREEE (reference sequence). V gave up 5 bases and J gave up 2 bases; unmatched junction bases: 17. The PCR contained 60 Vbeta and 13 Jbeta primers. The assay was immunoSEQ multiplex PCR, and TCRdb's table has in-frame clones only and misses some. The sample holds approximately 170,000 clones, around 86% seen once. Notes on this clone: Its specificity is not known.

The sample taken for sequencing was PBMCs. J is TRBJ2-1 and V is TRBV5-4; 9 bases fit TRBD1. The clonotype comes from a human donor in good health. This CDR3 is CASRHAKDRDRATYNEQFF. As DNA, the CDR3 is TGTGCCAGCAGGCATGCAAAGGACCGGGACAGGGCCACCTACAATGAGCAGTTCTTC.